Sequencing of this T cell receptor (beta chain) was carried out in a study of T cell changes during pregnancy in multiple sclerosis. With 7 bases clipped from V and 5 bases from J, the junction kept 7 bases outside the gene matches. Germline CDR1 and CDR2: SQVTM and ANQGSEA. The CDR3 sequence is 15 residues long. Using immunoSEQ multiplex PCR, the repertoire was profiled, and TCRdb retains in-frame clones only, with some absent. In the table there are tens of thousands of clones, roughly 92% of which are singletons. This sequence originates from a female donor with multiple sclerosis, enrolled in a pregnancy study. The sequencing used CD4+ T cells from peripheral blood mononuclear cells, collected in the first trimester of pregnancy. The chain uses TRBV29-1 and TRBJ2-2; 13 nucleotides agree with TRBD2. This CDR3 reads CSAVRTSGSTGELFF. DNA for the CDR3: TGCAGCGCCGTCCGGACTAGCGGGAGTACCGGGGAGCTGTTTTTT.